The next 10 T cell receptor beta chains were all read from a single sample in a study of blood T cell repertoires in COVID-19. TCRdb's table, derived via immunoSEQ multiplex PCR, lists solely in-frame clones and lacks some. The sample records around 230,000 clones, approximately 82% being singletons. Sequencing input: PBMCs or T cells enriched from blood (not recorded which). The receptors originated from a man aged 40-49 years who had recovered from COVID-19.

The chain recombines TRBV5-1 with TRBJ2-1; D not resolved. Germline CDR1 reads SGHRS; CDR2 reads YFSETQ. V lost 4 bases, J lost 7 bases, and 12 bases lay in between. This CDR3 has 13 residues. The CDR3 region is CASSPQLRNEQFF. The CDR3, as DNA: TGCGCCAGCAGCCCCCAACTTCGGAATGAGCAGTTCTTC.

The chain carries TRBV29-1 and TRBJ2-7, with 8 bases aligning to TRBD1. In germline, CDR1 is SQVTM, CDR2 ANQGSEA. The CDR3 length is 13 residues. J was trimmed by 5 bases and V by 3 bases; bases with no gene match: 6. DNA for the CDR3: TGCAGCGTTGATTCCGGGACAGGCGACGAGCAGTACTTC. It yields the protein CSVDSGTGDEQYF.

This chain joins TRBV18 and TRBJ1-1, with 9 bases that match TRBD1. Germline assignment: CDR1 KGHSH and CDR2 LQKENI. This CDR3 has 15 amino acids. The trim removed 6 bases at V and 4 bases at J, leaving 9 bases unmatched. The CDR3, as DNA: TGTGCCAGCTCCGTGGGACAGGGTGGTACCACTGAAGCTTTCTTT. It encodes CASSVGQGGTTEAFF. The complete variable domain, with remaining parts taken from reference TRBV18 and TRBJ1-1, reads NAGVMQNPRHLVRRRGQEARLRCSPMKGHSHVYWYRQLPEEGLKFMVYLQKENIIDESGMPKERFSAEFPKEGPSILRIQQVVRGDSAAYFCASSVGQGGTTEAFFGQGTRLTVV.

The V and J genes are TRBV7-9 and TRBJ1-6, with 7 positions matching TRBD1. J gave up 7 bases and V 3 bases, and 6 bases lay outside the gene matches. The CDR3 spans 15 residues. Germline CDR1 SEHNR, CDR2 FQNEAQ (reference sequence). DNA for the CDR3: TGTGCCAGCAGCTTTTACCCGGGACAGAATTCACCCCTCCACTTT. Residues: CASSFYPGQNSPLHF.

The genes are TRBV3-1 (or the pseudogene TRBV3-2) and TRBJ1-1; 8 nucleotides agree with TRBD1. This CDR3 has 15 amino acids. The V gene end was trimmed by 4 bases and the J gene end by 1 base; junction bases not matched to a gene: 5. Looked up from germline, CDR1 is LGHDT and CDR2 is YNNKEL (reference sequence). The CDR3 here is CASSRSGQGNTEAFF. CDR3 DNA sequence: TGTGCCAGCAGCCGAAGCGGACAGGGGAACACTGAAGCTTTCTTT.

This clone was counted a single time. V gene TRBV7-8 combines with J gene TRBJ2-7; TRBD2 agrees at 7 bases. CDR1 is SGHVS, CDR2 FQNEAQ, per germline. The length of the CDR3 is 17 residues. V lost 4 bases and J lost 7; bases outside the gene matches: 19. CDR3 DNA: TGTGCCAGCAGCTCAATCGGAGGCGGCGGGAGCCCCCATGAGCAGTACTTC. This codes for CASSSIGGGGSPHEQYF.

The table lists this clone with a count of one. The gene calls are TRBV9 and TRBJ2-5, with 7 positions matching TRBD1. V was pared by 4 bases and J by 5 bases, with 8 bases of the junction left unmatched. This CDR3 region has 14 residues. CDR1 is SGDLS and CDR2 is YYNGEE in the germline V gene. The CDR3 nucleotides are TGTGCCAGCAGCCCCCGACAGGGAACGGAGACCCAGTACTTC. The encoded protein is CASSPRQGTETQYF.

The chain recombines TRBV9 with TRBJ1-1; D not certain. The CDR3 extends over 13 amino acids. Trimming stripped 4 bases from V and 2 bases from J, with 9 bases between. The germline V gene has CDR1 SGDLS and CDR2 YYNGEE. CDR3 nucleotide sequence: TGTGCCAGCAGCCCCCGAGATAACACTGAAGCTTTCTTT. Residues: CASSPRDNTEAFF.

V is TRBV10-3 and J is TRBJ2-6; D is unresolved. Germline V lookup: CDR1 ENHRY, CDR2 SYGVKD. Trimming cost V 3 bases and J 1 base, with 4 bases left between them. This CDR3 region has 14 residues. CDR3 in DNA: TGTGCCATCAGTGAAATATCTGGGGCCAACGTCCTGACTTTC. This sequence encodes CAISEISGANVLTF.

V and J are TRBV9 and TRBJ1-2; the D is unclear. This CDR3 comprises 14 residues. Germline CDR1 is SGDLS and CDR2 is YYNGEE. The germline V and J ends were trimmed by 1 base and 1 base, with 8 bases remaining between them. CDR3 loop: CASSVRSGNYGYTF. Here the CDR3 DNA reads TGTGCCAGCAGCGTAAGGAGCGGTAACTATGGCTACACCTTC.